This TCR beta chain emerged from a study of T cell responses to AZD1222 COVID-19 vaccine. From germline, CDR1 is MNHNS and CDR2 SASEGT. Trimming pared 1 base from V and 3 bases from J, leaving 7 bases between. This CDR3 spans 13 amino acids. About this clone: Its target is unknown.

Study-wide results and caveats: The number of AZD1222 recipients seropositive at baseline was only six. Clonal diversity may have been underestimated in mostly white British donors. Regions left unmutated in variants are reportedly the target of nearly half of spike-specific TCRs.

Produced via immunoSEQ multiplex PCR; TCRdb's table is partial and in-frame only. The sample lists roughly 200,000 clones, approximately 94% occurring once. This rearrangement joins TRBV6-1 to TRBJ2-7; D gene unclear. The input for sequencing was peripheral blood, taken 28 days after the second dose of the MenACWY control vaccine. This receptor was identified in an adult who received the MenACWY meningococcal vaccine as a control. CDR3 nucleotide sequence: TGTGCCAGCAGTGAAGTTTCCCGCTACGAGCAGTACTTC. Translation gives CASSEVSRYEQYF.